The 16 T cell receptor beta chains below were found in one sample sequenced in a study of cytomegalovirus exposure and HLA in healthy donors. The PCR made use of 60 Vbeta and 13 Jbeta primers. The protocol was immunoSEQ multiplex PCR, while the TCRdb copy is restricted to in-frame clones and leaves out a portion. The table lists 77,000 or so clones, roughly 80% of them singletons. The specimen was PBMCs. The receptors shown here come from a woman between 40 and 55 years old in good health and CMV-seronegative.

The J gene is TRBJ2-3, the V gene TRBV10-1; tentatively, D is TRBD1 (6 bases). This CDR3 spans 16 amino acids. The germline V and J ends were trimmed by 2 bases and 2 bases, with 14 bases remaining between them. Per the germline V gene, CDR1 is WNHNN and CDR2 is SYGVQD (reference sequence). The CDR3 nucleotides read TGCGCCAGCAGTGAGAGTCTCCAGGGGCCCACAGATACGCAGTATTTT. Encoded protein: CASSESLQGPTDTQYF.

This sequence joins TRBV10-3 and TRBJ2-3; TRBD2 might be the D (6 bases). Germline loops: CDR1 ENHRY, CDR2 SYGVKD. The CDR3 is 13 amino acids. V was trimmed by 6 bases and J by 5 bases, leaving 12 bases between them. In DNA form, the CDR3 reads TGTGCCATCAGGGGGGGTGGTCAAGATACGCAGTATTTT. It translates to CAIRGGGQDTQYF.

The rearrangement links TRBV7-6 to TRBJ1-1; 7 nucleotides match TRBD1. This CDR3 contains 18 residues. V trimming: 1 base; J trimming: 1 base; junction bases outside the gene matches: 12. Germline lookup yields CDR1 SGHVS and CDR2 FNYEAQ. The CDR3 reads CASSLERKTGRTNTEAFF. CDR3 DNA sequence: TGTGCCAGCAGCTTAGAGCGGAAGACAGGGAGAACGAACACTGAAGCTTTCTTT.

The genes are TRBV28 and TRBJ2-1; possibly TRBD2 for D (5 bases). Germline V gene lookup returns CDR1 MDHEN and CDR2 SYDVKM. V was cut by 2 bases and J by 9 bases, with 8 bases left in between. CDR3 length equals 12 residues. As DNA, the CDR3 is TGTGCCAGCAGTTTACGGGGTGGTGAGCAGTTCTTC. It specifies CASSLRGGEQFF. Complete variable domain (other parts from reference TRBV28 and TRBJ2-1): DVKVTQSSRYLVKRTGEKVFLECVQDMDHENMFWYRQDPGLGLRLIYFSYDVKMKEKGDIPEGYSVSREKKERFSLILESASTNQTSMYLCASSLRGGEQFFGPGTRLTVL.

The V call is TRBV2, the J call TRBJ1-6, with D possibly matching TRBD1 (6 bases). This CDR3 comprises 16 residues. Trimming pared 7 bases from V and 7 bases from J, leaving 20 bases between. The germline CDR1 and CDR2 sequences are SNHLY and FYNNEI. The chain's CDR3 is CASKLEAGAKNSPLHF. Written as DNA, the CDR3 is TGTGCCAGCAAGCTCGAGGCAGGGGCGAAAAATTCACCCCTCCACTTT.

The chain carries TRBV6-1 and TRBJ1-1, with 8 positions matching TRBD1. The CDR3 length is 15 residues. V was clipped by 7 bases and J by 0 bases; unmatched bases: 7. Germline CDR1 MNHNS, CDR2 SASEGT. The DNA for the CDR3 is TGTGCCAGCATTGTTCCGGGACAGGTGAACACTGAAGCTTTCTTT. It codes for CASIVPGQVNTEAFF.

The V call is TRBV7-9, the J call TRBJ2-3, with D tentatively TRBD2 (5 bases). The CDR3 is made up of 14 amino acids. V was pared by 5 bases and J by 5 bases, with 14 bases between. Germline CDR1 is SEHNR and CDR2 is FQNEAQ (reference sequence). In nucleotides, the CDR3 is TGTGCCAGCAGCCTAAGCCTAGCAGGAGATACGCAGTATTTT. Its translation is CASSLSLAGDTQYF.

J is TRBJ2-2 and V is TRBV29-1; D may be TRBD2 (7 bases). Between the trimmed V and J ends, which lost 5 bases and 7 bases, there was a span of 14 bases. The CDR3 length is 13 residues. Germline V gene data show CDR1 as SQVTM and CDR2 as ANQGSEA. CDR3 nucleotide sequence: TGCAGCGTTCGCACAGGGAGGGACGGGGAGCTGTTTTTT. Translating gives CSVRTGRDGELFF.

This clone was observed a single time. J is TRBJ1-4 and V is TRBV7-2; 10 bases match TRBD1. The CDR3 loop spans 14 amino acids. Germline assignment: CDR1 SGHTA and CDR2 FQGNSA. V lost 7 bases, J lost 8 bases, and 7 bases stayed unmatched. The CDR3 sequence is CASKGGQGGEKLFF. In nucleotides, the CDR3 is TGTGCCAGCAAGGGAGGACAGGGGGGGGAAAAACTGTTTTTT.

V usage is TRBV7-9 and J usage is TRBJ2-1, with TRBD1 matching over 8 bases. The germline V gene has CDR1 SEHNR and CDR2 FQNEAQ (reference sequence). The CDR3 runs to 15 residues. J was trimmed by 2 bases and V by 7 bases; bases with no gene match: 7. CDR3 DNA: TGTGCCAGCAACCCGCAGGGGGCCACCTACAATGAGCAGTTCTTC. This encodes CASNPQGATYNEQFF.

V gene TRBV30 combines with J gene TRBJ2-7; perhaps TRBD1 as D (6 bases). This CDR3 is built from 15 residues. V lost 1 base and J lost 9, with 22 bases in between. Per the germline V gene, CDR1 is GTSNPN and CDR2 is SVGIG (reference sequence). The CDR3 protein is CAWSATGTLALGQYF. In DNA form, the CDR3 reads TGTGCCTGGAGTGCGACCGGGACACTCGCCCTTGGGCAGTACTTC.

CDR3 in amino acids: CASSLMGVSTEAFF. The CDR3 bases are TGTGCCAGCAGCTTAATGGGAGTATCCACTGAAGCTTTCTTT. The chain is built from TRBV7-2 and TRBJ1-1; no definite D call. Germline CDR1 SGHTA, CDR2 FQGNSA. The CDR3 is made up of 14 amino acids. V was shortened by 2 bases and J by 4 bases, with 11 bases between the two germline ends.

Notes on this clone: At one end, the junction sequence differs from germline, possibly due to a read error. This rearrangement joins TRBV5-6 to TRBJ2-4; 9 bases match TRBD1. This CDR3 contains 14 residues. The germline V gene encodes CDR1 SGHDT and CDR2 YYEEEE. The CDR3 region has the DNA TGTGCCAGCAGCTTACAGGGGGCGGCGGGGGTTAGCAACTTC. This codes for CASSLQGAAGVSNF. Combining the CDR3 with reference TRBV5-6 and TRBJ2-4 gives the whole variable domain DAGVTQSPTHLIKTRGQQVTLRCSPKSGHDTVSWYQQALGQGPQFIFQYYEEEERQRGNFPDRFSGHQFPNYSSELNVNALLLGDSALYLCASSLQGAAGVSNFGAGTRLSVL.

The chain employs TRBV6-1 and TRBJ2-4; D unresolved. The CDR3 length is 15 residues. Between the trimmed V and J ends, which lost 8 bases and 3 bases, there was a span of 17 bases. Germline CDR1 reads MNHNS; CDR2 reads SASEGT. The CDR3 sequence: CASWNRGQVKNIQYF. For the CDR3, the DNA is TGTGCCAGCTGGAATAGAGGTCAAGTCAAAAACATTCAGTACTTC.

Worth noting for this clone: Other DNA sequences of this sample code for an identical CDR3. The J gene is TRBJ2-7, the V gene TRBV2; 8 positions match TRBD1. Trimming at V came to 6 bases and at J to 5 bases, leaving 9 bases not matched to a gene. CDR1 SNHLY and CDR2 FYNNEI come from the germline V gene. CDR3 size: 14 residues. The CDR3 here is CASRTIRGLDEQYF. As DNA, the CDR3 is TGTGCCAGCAGGACAATCAGGGGGCTGGACGAGCAGTACTTC. Full variable domain (missing parts from reference TRBV2 and TRBJ2-7): EPEVTQTPSHQVTQMGQEVILRCVPISNHLYFYWYRQILGQKVEFLVSFYNNEISEKSEIFDDQFSVERPDGSNFTLKIRSTKLEDSAMYFCASRTIRGLDEQYFGPGTRLTVT.

V and J are TRBV27 and TRBJ2-7, with D hard to call. Trimming pared 6 bases from V and 2 bases from J, leaving 14 bases between. The CDR3 is 14 residues long. Per the germline V gene, CDR1 is MNHEY and CDR2 is SMNVEV (reference sequence). CDR3 bases: TGTGCCAGCAGGGTACTGGTGTTTCCCTACGAGCAGTACTTC. Amino acid sequence: CASRVLVFPYEQYF.